The source of this TCR beta chain is a study of a mutant IDH1 vaccine in newly diagnosed glioma. The table lists this clone with a count of one. Its target is not known. TCRdb keeps only in-frame clones here, not all; method: immunoSEQ multiplex PCR. The sample consists of around 50,000 clones, less than 85% of them appearing once. The V gene's germline CDR1 is MGHRA and CDR2 YSYEKL. The CDR3 sequence is 14 residues long. Trimming pared 0 bases from V and 3 bases from J, leaving 9 bases between. Sample time point: week 47, end of study. Alongside topical imiquimod, each dose of vaccine comprised 300 ug of mutant IDH1 20-mer peptide.

This sequence originates from a woman aged 25 to 39 with glioma. Some clones in this sample may be carry-over from other donors' samples. The specimen was PBMCs, collected from a glioma patient whose treatment included an IDH1 peptide vaccine. The chain carries TRBV4-1 and TRBJ2-7, with D possibly being TRBD2 (5 bases). The CDR3: CASSQERADYEQYF. CDR3 DNA: TGCGCCAGCAGCCAAGAGAGGGCAGACTACGAGCAGTACTTC.